Listed below are T cell receptor beta chains from one sample, sequenced in a study of cytomegalovirus exposure and HLA in healthy donors. Sequencing was performed with immunoSEQ multiplex PCR; in TCRdb, only in-frame clones are kept and a portion is missing. The data contain about 110,000 clones, roughly four fifths of them singletons. Sequences were obtained from PBMCs. The receptors originated from a man in his late teens or twenties in good health and CMV-seronegative. Each CDR3 is given with its conserved first and last residue. The D gene is left open where the match is weak. The size field is filled for only some rows; it gives once, few, many or a size class.

V gene: TRBV2; J gene: TRBJ2-2; clone size: NA; D gene: NA; CDR3 protein: CASNLRGTGELFF; CDR3 DNA: TGTGCCAGCAATCTCAGGGGAACCGGGGAGCTGTTTTTT
V gene: TRBV6-5; J gene: TRBJ2-7; clone size: once; D gene: TRBD2; CDR3 protein: CASRSQRGYYEQYF; CDR3 DNA: TGTGCCAGCAGATCCCAGCGGGGGTACTACGAGCAGTACTTC
V gene: TRBV6-6; J gene: TRBJ1-2; clone size: NA; D gene: NA; CDR3 protein: CASRTLLGTPSGGYTF; CDR3 DNA: TGTGCCAGCAGGACCCTCTTAGGGACACCATCCGGTGGCTACACCTTC
V gene: TRBV19; J gene: TRBJ2-2; clone size: NA; D gene: NA; CDR3 protein: CASSTGQGGELFF; CDR3 DNA: TGTGCCAGTAGTACCGGACAAGGCGGGGAGCTGTTTTTT
V gene: TRBV9; J gene: TRBJ1-6; clone size: NA; D gene: NA; CDR3 protein: CASSVAQGSPLHF; CDR3 DNA: TGTGCCAGCAGCGTAGCTCAGGGATCACCCCTCCACTTT
V gene: TRBV5-4; J gene: TRBJ1-2; clone size: NA; D gene: NA; CDR3 protein: CASSLKNGYGYTF; CDR3 DNA: TGTGCCAGCAGCTTGAAAAACGGCTATGGCTACACCTTC
V gene: TRBV6-4; J gene: TRBJ1-6; clone size: once; D gene: TRBD1; CDR3 protein: CASSITGGESPLHF; CDR3 DNA: TGTGCCAGCAGTATAACAGGGGGGGAGTCACCCCTCCACTTT
V gene: TRBV20-1; J gene: TRBJ2-7; clone size: NA; D gene: NA; CDR3 protein: CSARATYEQYF; CDR3 DNA: TGCAGTGCTAGGGCCACCTACGAGCAGTACTTC
V gene: TRBV7-9; J gene: TRBJ1-1; clone size: NA; D gene: NA; CDR3 protein: CASRLNTEAFF; CDR3 DNA: TGTGCCAGCAGACTAAACACTGAAGCTTTCTTT
V gene: TRBV7-8; J gene: TRBJ2-3; clone size: NA; D gene: TRBD2; CDR3 protein: CASSGSSGGTYTDTQYF; CDR3 DNA: TGTGCCAGCAGCGGGTCTAGCGGGGGGACCTACACAGATACGCAGTATTTT
V gene: TRBV6-6; J gene: TRBJ2-7; clone size: NA; D gene: TRBD1; CDR3 protein: CASSEPGQGTYEQYF; CDR3 DNA: TGTGCCAGCAGCGAACCGGGACAGGGGACCTACGAGCAGTACTTC
V gene: TRBV29-1; J gene: TRBJ1-2; clone size: NA; D gene: TRBD1; CDR3 protein: CSVGTGGTF; CDR3 DNA: TGCAGCGTTGGGACAGGAGGTACCTTC
V gene: TRBV19; J gene: TRBJ1-2; clone size: once; D gene: NA; CDR3 protein: CASSIGPTGSPLSDGYTF; CDR3 DNA: TGTGCCAGTAGTATCGGTCCGACAGGATCCCCACTTTCGGATGGCTACACCTTC
V gene: TRBV2; J gene: TRBJ2-5; clone size: NA; D gene: TRBD1; CDR3 protein: CASSAPPGTGETQYF; CDR3 DNA: TGTGCCAGCAGTGCCCCCCCCGGGACAGGGGAGACCCAGTACTTC
V gene: TRBV2; J gene: TRBJ2-7; clone size: NA; D gene: NA; CDR3 protein: CASRRAGAAEQYF; CDR3 DNA: TGTGCCAGCAGGCGGGCCGGAGCAGCCGAGCAGTACTTC
V gene: TRBV5-6; J gene: TRBJ1-6; clone size: NA; D gene: NA; CDR3 protein: CASSLGGSPLHF; CDR3 DNA: TGTGCCAGCAGCCTAGGTGGTTCACCCCTCCACTTT
V gene: TRBV18; J gene: TRBJ2-7; clone size: NA; D gene: NA; CDR3 protein: CASSPAMGAGYEQYF; CDR3 DNA: TGTGCCAGCTCACCGGCTATGGGGGCTGGCTACGAGCAGTACTTC